Many counts were recorded for the clone carrying this TCR beta chain. What it recognizes is unknown. CDR3 regions of TCR beta were amplified from RNA transcripts. Scientists carried out first-round RT-PCR using HTBI primers and then a second-round multiplex PCR. TCRdb recomputed calls from the multiplex PCR reads with MiXCR, one row per CDR3 protein. Among roughly 300,000 distinct CDR3 sequences listed, around a sixth were seen once. This sample was taken from a study of Graves' ophthalmopathy and Graves' hyperthyroidism. The study's findings and limits: Blood samples also showed most expanded thyroid clonotypes exceeding 0.001 frequency.

The length of the CDR3 is 13 residues. V was pared by 10 bases and J by 3 bases, with 16 bases between. CDR1 and CDR2 (germline): MNHNS, SASEGT. Orbital computed tomography, together with clinical symptoms, serum thyroxine, TRAb and thyroid ultrasound, was used for diagnosis. The chain has TRBV6-1 and TRBJ2-7; D unclear. The specimen was peripheral blood. The receptor was derived from an adult man with Graves' ophthalmopathy. CDR3 coding DNA: TGTGCCACCAAAGTGGGCGCGAGCTACGAGCAGTACTTC. It yields the protein CATKVGASYEQYF.